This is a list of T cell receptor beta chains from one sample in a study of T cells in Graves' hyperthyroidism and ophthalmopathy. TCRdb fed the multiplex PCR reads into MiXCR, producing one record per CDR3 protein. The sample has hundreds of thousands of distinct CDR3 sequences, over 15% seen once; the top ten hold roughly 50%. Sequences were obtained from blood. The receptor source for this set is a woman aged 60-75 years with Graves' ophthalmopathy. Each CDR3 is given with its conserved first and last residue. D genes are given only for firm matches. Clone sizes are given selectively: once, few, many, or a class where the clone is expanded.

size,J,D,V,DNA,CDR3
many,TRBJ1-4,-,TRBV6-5,TGTGCCAGCAGTTACGTGACTAATGAAAAACTGTTTTTT,CASSYVTNEKLFF
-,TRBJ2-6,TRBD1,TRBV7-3,TGTGCCAGCAGCCGGACAGGGCCCGGCTCTGGGGCCAACGTCCTGACTTTC,CASSRTGPGSGANVLTF
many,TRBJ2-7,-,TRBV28,TGTGCCAGCAAAACGGTATCCTACGAGCAGTACTTC,CASKTVSYEQYF
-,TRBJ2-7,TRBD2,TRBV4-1,TGCGCCAGCAGCCAAGATAAGCCTAGCGGGAGTGGGTACGAGCAGTACTTC,CASSQDKPSGSGYEQYF
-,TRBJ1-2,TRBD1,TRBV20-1,TGCAGTGCTAGAGGGGACAGGGGTTATCTCGACGGCTACACCTTC,CSARGDRGYLDGYTF
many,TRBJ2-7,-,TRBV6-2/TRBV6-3,TGTGCCAGCAGTTACTCGATTGGGAGAACTCACTCCTACGAGCAGTACTTC,CASSYSIGRTHSYEQYF
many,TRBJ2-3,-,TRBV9,TGTGCCAGCAGCGTAGGGCTGTCTAGCACAGATACGCAGTATTTT,CASSVGLSSTDTQYF
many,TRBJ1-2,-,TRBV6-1,TGTGCCAGCAGTGAAGAGAACCGGAACTATGGCTACACCTTC,CASSEENRNYGYTF
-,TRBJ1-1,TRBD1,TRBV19,TGTGCCAGTACTCTACAGGGGGGAACTCAAGCTTTCTTT,CASTLQGGTQAFF
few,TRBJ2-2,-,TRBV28,TGTGCCAGCTGGAGTCGTACAACTAACACCGGGGAGCTGTTTTTT,CASWSRTTNTGELFF
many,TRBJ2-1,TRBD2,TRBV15,TGTGCCACCAGCAGAGAGGGACTAGCGGCCCACAATGAGCAGTTCTTC,CATSREGLAAHNEQFF
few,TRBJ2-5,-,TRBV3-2,TGTGCCAGCAGCCTGATCTCTTGGAGGAACGAGGAGACCCAGTACTTC,CASSLISWRNEETQYF
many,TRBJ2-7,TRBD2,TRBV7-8,TGTGCCAGCAGCCGGGAGGAACTGGCGGCGGAGCAGTACTTC,CASSREELAAEQYF
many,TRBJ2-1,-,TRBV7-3,TGTGCCAGCAGCCTCTTAGGGACCGACAATGAGCAGTTCTTC,CASSLLGTDNEQFF
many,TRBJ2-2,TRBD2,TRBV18,TGTGCCAGCTCACCAGAGCGGGGGCCGAACACCGGGGAGCTGTTTTTT,CASSPERGPNTGELFF
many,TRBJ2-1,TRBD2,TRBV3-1,TGTGCCAGCAGCCATTCCAGCGGGAGAGGGAATGAGCAGTTCTTC,CASSHSSGRGNEQFF
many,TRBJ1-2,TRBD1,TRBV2,TGTGCCAGCAGTGGGGGACAGGTCTATGGCTACACCTTC,CASSGGQVYGYTF
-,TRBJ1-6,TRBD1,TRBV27,TGTGCCAGCAGTTTATGGCAGGGGGTCCCCCTCCACTTT,CASSLWQGVPLHF
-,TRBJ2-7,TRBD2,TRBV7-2,TGTGCCAGCAGCCTCGGGACTAGCAGTAGGGAGCAGTACTTC,CASSLGTSSREQYF
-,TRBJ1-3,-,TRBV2,TGTGCCAGCACGGGGGCGGGAACTGGAAACACCATATATTTT,CASTGAGTGNTIYF
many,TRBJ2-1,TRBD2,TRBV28,TGTGCCACCGTGGGACTAGCGGCCTACAATGAGCAGTTCTTC,CATVGLAAYNEQFF
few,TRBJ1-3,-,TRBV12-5,TGTGCTAGTGGTTGGGGTCCGCTTGGAAACACCATATATTTT,CASGWGPLGNTIYF
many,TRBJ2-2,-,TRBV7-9,TGTGCCAGCAGCTCGACCCAGGGCGGGGAGCTGTTTTTT,CASSSTQGGELFF
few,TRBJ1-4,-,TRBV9,TGTGCCAGCAGCGTAGAGGACAGCGAAGGGAATGAAAAACTGTTTTTT,CASSVEDSEGNEKLFF
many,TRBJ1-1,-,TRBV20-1,TGCAGTGCTAGAGCGAGGCATACTGAAGCTTTCTTT,CSARARHTEAFF
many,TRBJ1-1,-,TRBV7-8,TGTGCCAGCAGCTTCTCTTTTTTGAACACTGAAGCTTTCTTT,CASSFSFLNTEAFF
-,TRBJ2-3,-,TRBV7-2,TGTGCCAGCAGCTTAGCCTACGACACAGATACGCAGTATTTT,CASSLAYDTDTQYF
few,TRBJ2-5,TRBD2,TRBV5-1,TGCGCCAGCAGCTTGGTGGGACTAACGTACCAAGAGACCCAGTACTTC,CASSLVGLTYQETQYF
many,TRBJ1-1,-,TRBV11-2,TGTGCCAGCAGCCCGCTACGGGGGGCAAACACTGAAGCTTTCTTT,CASSPLRGANTEAFF
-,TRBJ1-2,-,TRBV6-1,TGTGCCAGCAGTGAATGGGATTCCTATGGCTACACCTTC,CASSEWDSYGYTF
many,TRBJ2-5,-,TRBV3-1,TGTGCCAGCAGCCAAGGTCCAGGGGAGACCCAGTACTTC,CASSQGPGETQYF
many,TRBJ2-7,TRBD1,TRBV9,TGTGCCAGCAGCGTCAGACAGGGATGGGACGAGCAGTACTTC,CASSVRQGWDEQYF
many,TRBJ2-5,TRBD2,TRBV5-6,TGTGCCAGCAGCGACGTCCTAGCCGGGACTAGGAAAGAGACCCAGTACTTC,CASSDVLAGTRKETQYF
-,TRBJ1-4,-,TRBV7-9,TGTGCCAGCAGCCTAGGGTTTTCTAATGAAAAACTGTTTTTT,CASSLGFSNEKLFF
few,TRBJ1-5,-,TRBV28,TGTGCCAGCAGTTTACAGGGGCGAACCCAGCATTTT,CASSLQGRTQHF
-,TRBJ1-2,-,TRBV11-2,TGTGCCAGCAGCTTAGAAGGAGCAGCAGGTTCTGGCTACACTTTC,CASSLEGAAGSGYTF
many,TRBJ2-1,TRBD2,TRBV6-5,TGTGCCAGCAGTTACGCCGAACTAGCGCCGAGCTCCTACAATGAGCAGTTCTTC,CASSYAELAPSSYNEQFF
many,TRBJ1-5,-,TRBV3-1,TGTGCCAGCAGCCTCCAGGTCCAAAATCAGCCCCAGCATTTT,CASSLQVQNQPQHF
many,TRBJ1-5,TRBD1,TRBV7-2,TGTGCCAGCAGCTTAGCGGCGACAGGGGGCAGTCAGCCCCAGCATTTT,CASSLAATGGSQPQHF
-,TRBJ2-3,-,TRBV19,TGTGCCAGTAGTATAGAGTCAGGCGTTGATACGCAGTATTTT,CASSIESGVDTQYF
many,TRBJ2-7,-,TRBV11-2,TGTGCCAGCAGCCTTAGGGTCGCCTACGAGCAGTACTTC,CASSLRVAYEQYF
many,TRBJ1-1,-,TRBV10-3,TGTGCCATCACAGCAGCCACGAACACTGAAGCTTTCTTT,CAITAATNTEAFF
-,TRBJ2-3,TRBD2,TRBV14,TGTGCCAGCAGCACCATAGCGGGAGATATAGATACGCAGTATTTT,CASSTIAGDIDTQYF
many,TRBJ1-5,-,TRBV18,TGTGCCAGCTCACCGTACGGCGATAGCACAGATACGCAGCATTTT,CASSPYGDSTDTQHF
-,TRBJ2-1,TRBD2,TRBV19,TGTGCCAGTAGTACCGGACTAGCCAATGAGCAGTTCTTC,CASSTGLANEQFF
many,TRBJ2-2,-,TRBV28,TGTGCCAGCACTCTAAGGGTCGGGGAGCTGTTTTTT,CASTLRVGELFF
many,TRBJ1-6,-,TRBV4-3,TGCGCCAGCAGCCAAGATGCCAGGGGCGGCTCACCCCTCCACTTT,CASSQDARGGSPLHF
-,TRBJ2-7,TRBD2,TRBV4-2,TGTGCCAGCAGACTCGATGGGACTAGCGGGGGGGCTTACGAGCAGTACTTC,CASRLDGTSGGAYEQYF
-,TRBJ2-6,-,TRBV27,TGTGCCAGCAGTCCTTTGGACATGTCTGGGGCCAACGTCCTGACTTTC,CASSPLDMSGANVLTF
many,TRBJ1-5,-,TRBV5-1,TGCGCCAGCAGCCTACAGGGATCCGGGTCTCAGCCCCAGCATTTT,CASSLQGSGSQPQHF
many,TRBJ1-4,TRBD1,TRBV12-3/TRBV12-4,TGTGCCAGCAGTACCGACAGGGCCGGAGGAGAAAAACTGTTTTTT,CASSTDRAGGEKLFF
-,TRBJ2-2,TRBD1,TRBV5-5,TGTGCCAGCAGCTCCGGGACAGCCGACACCGGGGAGCTGTTTTTT,CASSSGTADTGELFF
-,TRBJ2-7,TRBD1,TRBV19,TGTGCCAGTAGTTTGACAGGGGGCCCATCCTACGAGCAGTACTTC,CASSLTGGPSYEQYF
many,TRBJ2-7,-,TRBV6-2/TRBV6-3,TGTGCCAGCAGTTACTCGCCATGGGACGGATACTCCTACGAGCAGTACTTC,CASSYSPWDGYSYEQYF
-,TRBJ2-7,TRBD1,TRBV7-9,TGTGCCAGCAGCCCACAGGGGCGGAACGAGCAGTACTTC,CASSPQGRNEQYF